Following are 22 T cell receptor beta chains from one sample sequenced in a study of blood T cell repertoires in COVID-19. The assay was immunoSEQ multiplex PCR, and TCRdb's table has in-frame clones only and misses some. Among under 300,000 clones listed, around 83% were seen once. The sample consisted of peripheral blood. All receptors derive from a man in his thirties or forties who had recovered from COVID-19.

In its sample, this clone was seen a few times. J is TRBJ1-1 and V is TRBV7-9, with 9 nucleotides matching TRBD1. The CDR3 spans 13 residues. Germline CDR1 and CDR2: SEHNR and FQNEAQ (reference sequence). V trimming: 5 bases; J trimming: 10 bases; junction bases outside the gene matches: 8. The CDR3 protein is CASSLSTGGIAFF. The CDR3 region has the DNA TGTGCCAGCAGCCTTTCCACAGGGGGCATAGCTTTCTTT.

The V call is TRBV6-5, the J call TRBJ2-7; D is possibly TRBD2 (6 bases). The V and J ends lost 8 bases and 2 bases respectively, with 19 bases between them. Germline loops: CDR1 MNHEY, CDR2 SVGAGI. The CDR3 is made up of 15 amino acids. DNA for the CDR3: TGTGCCAGCCGCCCCTCTGGGACTGCGACCTACGAGCAGTACTTC. It translates to CASRPSGTATYEQYF.

The rearrangement links TRBV11-2 to TRBJ2-3; D may be TRBD2 (7 bases). This CDR3 has 15 residues. Germline V lookup: CDR1 SGHAT, CDR2 FQNNGV. The ends were cut back, 5 bases at V and 13 bases at J, with 25 bases in the middle. The CDR3 is CASSLLTGTGGMEYF. DNA of the CDR3: TGTGCCAGCAGCCTCCTTACCGGGACGGGGGGCATGGAGTATTTT.

V is TRBV6-5 and J is TRBJ1-5; D gene uncertain. The germline V gene encodes CDR1 MNHEY and CDR2 SVGAGI. V lost 0 bases to trimming and J lost 3 bases, with 9 bases between them. The length of the CDR3 is 15 residues. The CDR3 loop reads CASSYSQAINQPQHF. DNA of the CDR3: TGTGCCAGCAGTTACTCCCAGGCCATCAATCAGCCCCAGCATTTT.

This clone was counted only a few times. The CDR3 is CASGGGGVYTDTQYF. CDR3 coding DNA: TGTGCCAGTGGAGGAGGGGGCGTTTACACAGATACGCAGTATTTT. The genes are TRBV6-5 and TRBJ2-3; a weak D match, TRBD1 (7 bases). The CDR3 is 15 residues long. The germline CDR1 and CDR2 sequences are MNHEY and SVGAGI. The V and J ends lost 9 bases and 2 bases respectively, with 18 bases between them.

The rearrangement joins TRBV29-1 to TRBJ1-6, with a possible D match to TRBD1 (5 bases). The CDR3 is made up of 16 amino acids. Germline V gene data show CDR1 as SQVTM and CDR2 as ANQGSEA. Trimming cost V 3 bases and J 5 bases, with 17 bases left between them. The CDR3 coding sequence is TGCAGCGTTGACGGCGGCAGGGTGTACCATAATTCACCCCTCCACTTT. Translated, it gives CSVDGGRVYHNSPLHF.

This clone was counted only a few times. The chain links TRBV5-5 to TRBJ1-3; 9 bases align to TRBD1. The V segment lost 4 bases and the J segment 1 base; nucleotides outside the gene matches: 3. The CDR3 sequence is 15 residues long. Germline V gives CDR1 SGHKS, CDR2 YYEKEE (reference sequence). The CDR3 here is CASSPTGGSGNTIYF. CDR3 DNA: TGTGCCAGCAGCCCGACAGGGGGATCTGGAAACACCATATATTTT.

This clone was detected many times. The CDR3 here is CASSSHKMGGAGGKLFF. The CDR3 nucleotides are TGTGCCAGCAGCTCCCACAAAATGGGGGGCGCGGGGGGAAAACTGTTTTTT. The V gene is TRBV7-6, the J gene TRBJ1-4; a weak D match, TRBD1 (6 bases). CDR1 is SGHVS and CDR2 is FNYEAQ in the germline V gene. The V and J ends lost 4 bases and 10 bases respectively, with 25 bases between them. This CDR3 has 17 residues.

The chain has TRBV12-3 or TRBV12-4 and TRBJ1-1; D not certain. The CDR3 is 13 amino acids. V was pared by 10 bases and J by 0 bases, with 12 bases between. The CDR3, as DNA: TGTGCCATCTTTGGGGAGCTGAACACTGAAGCTTTCTTT. Its translation: CAIFGELNTEAFF.

This rearrangement joins TRBV9 to TRBJ2-3; 12 bases are shared with TRBD2. The CDR3 covers 16 residues. With V trimmed by 1 base and J by 3 bases, 3 bases remained unmatched. CDR1 and CDR2 from the germline V gene are SGDLS and YYNGEE. The CDR3 DNA follows: TGTGCCAGCAGCGTACCGACTAGCGGGGGAACAGATACGCAGTATTTT. Translated, it gives CASSVPTSGGTDTQYF.

This chain joins TRBV3-1 (or the pseudogene TRBV3-2) and TRBJ2-7; a weak D match, TRBD2 (6 bases). The germline V and J ends were trimmed by 8 bases and 2 bases, with 10 bases remaining between them. There are 12 residues in the CDR3. Germline lookup yields CDR1 LGHDT and CDR2 YNNKEL (reference sequence). DNA of the CDR3: TGTGCCAGCCCCTGGACTACCTACGAGCAGTACGTC. This encodes CASPWTTYEQYV.

This clone was counted many times. The rearrangement links TRBV11-3 to TRBJ2-5; D is perhaps TRBD1 (6 bases). Between the trimmed V and J ends, which lost 6 bases and 9 bases, there was a span of 11 bases. The CDR3 contains 11 residues. In germline, CDR1 is SGHNT, CDR2 YENEEA. The CDR3 loop is CASRSRGSQYF. For the CDR3, the DNA is TGTGCCAGCAGATCGAGGGGGTCCCAGTACTTC.

J is TRBJ2-3 and V is TRBV5-1, with D tentatively TRBD2 (7 bases). Trimming removed 2 bases from V and 4 bases from J, with 11 bases in between. Germline CDR1 and CDR2: SGHRS and YFSETQ. The CDR3 has 14 amino acids. The CDR3 bases are TGCGCCAGCAGCTTCGGGGGGCGATCAGATACGCAGTATTTT. This translates into CASSFGGRSDTQYF.

The CDR3 nucleotides read TGTGCCAGCAGCTATCCTGGAGGGAGGAAGGCCTACGAGCAGTACGTC. This translates into CASSYPGGRKAYEQYV. The chain carries TRBV2 and TRBJ2-7; weak D call: TRBD2 (6 bases). V was shortened by 6 bases and J by 2 bases, with 20 bases between the two germline ends. CDR3 length: 16 residues. Germline CDR1 is SNHLY and CDR2 is FYNNEI.

The chain recombines TRBV2 with TRBJ2-5, with D possibly matching TRBD2 (5 bases). This CDR3 has 13 amino acids. V was pared by 4 bases and J by 8 bases, with 14 bases between. Germline assignment: CDR1 SNHLY and CDR2 FYNNEI. The DNA of the CDR3 is TGTGCCAGCAGTGTGGAGGCTGGCAAAACCCAGTACTTC. Translating it yields CASSVEAGKTQYF.

The V gene is TRBV4-1, the J gene TRBJ1-5; 7 nucleotides line up with TRBD1. V shed 4 bases and J 7 bases; nucleotides not matched to a gene: 10. Germline CDR1 is MGHRA and CDR2 is YSYEKL. The CDR3 length is 15 residues. Here the CDR3 reads CASSRERQGRQPQHF. The DNA for the CDR3 is TGCGCCAGCAGCCGAGAGAGACAGGGACGGCAGCCCCAGCATTTT.

The chain recombines TRBV7-2 with TRBJ2-1, with 7 positions matching TRBD2. Germline V gene sequence: CDR1 SGHTA, CDR2 FQGNSA. Trimming took 5 bases from V and 6 from J; bases not matched to a gene: 4. The CDR3 has 13 amino acids. The CDR3 DNA is TGTGCCAGCAGCCCCGGGGGGACCAATGAGCAGTTCTTC. Amino acid sequence: CASSPGGTNEQFF.

The CDR3 nucleotides are TGTGCCAGCTCACCACCCTCTAGGACATTGAACACTGAAGCTTTCTTT. It is translated as CASSPPSRTLNTEAFF. The J gene is TRBJ1-1, the V gene TRBV18; a possible D gene is TRBD1 (5 bases). The V end was cut by 0 bases, the J end by 0 bases, with 11 bases between. Per the germline V gene, CDR1 is KGHSH and CDR2 is LQKENI. The length of the CDR3 is 16 residues. Supplemented by reference TRBV18 and TRBJ1-1, the full variable domain reads NAGVMQNPRHLVRRRGQEARLRCSPMKGHSHVYWYRQLPEEGLKFMVYLQKENIIDESGMPKERFSAEFPKEGPSILRIQQVVRGDSAAYFCASSPPSRTLNTEAFFGQGTRLTVV.

The V gene is TRBV5-4, the J gene TRBJ2-1; the D gene is possibly TRBD2 (5 bases). This CDR3 is built from 14 residues. Trimming took off 1 base at V and 6 bases at J, with 11 bases between the two ends. Germline lookup yields CDR1 SGHNT and CDR2 YYREEE (reference sequence). In DNA, the CDR3 is TGTGCCAGCAGCTTGATACAGCGGCGCAATGAGCAGTTCTTC. This translates into CASSLIQRRNEQFF.

For this clone: Other nucleotide sequences in the sample specify the same CDR3. This sequence joins TRBV5-1 and TRBJ1-1; possible D gene TRBD1, 6 bases. Germline-derived CDR1 and CDR2 are SGHRS and YFSETQ. The V gene lost 3 bases and the J gene lost 0 bases, with 9 bases spanning the gap. There are 14 residues in the CDR3. The CDR3 spells CASSSQGMNTEAFF. In nucleotides, the CDR3 is TGCGCCAGCAGCTCACAGGGTATGAACACTGAAGCTTTCTTT.

The chain has TRBV5-4 and TRBJ2-2; 9 bases map to TRBD1. Germline CDR1 and CDR2: SGHNT and YYREEE (reference sequence). The trim removed 4 bases at V and 6 bases at J, leaving 7 bases unmatched. There are 15 residues in the CDR3. The CDR3 is CASSAGQGIPGELFF. The CDR3 bases are TGTGCCAGCAGCGCCGGACAGGGGATACCCGGGGAGCTGTTTTTT. The whole variable domain, remainder taken from reference TRBV5-4 and TRBJ2-2, is ETGVTQSPTHLIKTRGQQVTLRCSSQSGHNTVSWYQQALGQGPQFIFQYYREEENGRGNFPPRFSGLQFPNYSSELNVNALELDDSALYLCASSAGQGIPGELFFGEGSRLTVL.

The J gene is TRBJ1-4, the V gene TRBV21-1; the tabulated D call, TRBD1, remains unverified against the DNA. TRBV21-1 is assigned pseudogene status. The CDR3 is made up of 14 amino acids. Here the CDR3 reads CASSKGGYNEKLFF. DNA of the CDR3: TGTGCCAGCAGCAAAGGGGGCTATAATGAAAAACTGTTTTTT.